Described below is a single TCR beta chain sequence and its context. The data were taken from a study of blood T cell repertoires in COVID-19. Study in general: Sources were T cells, B-cell-depleted T cells, or PBMCs; the material itself was cDNA or gDNA.

Study processing details: The authors estimated nucleated cell counts from reference gene primer amplification. Repertoires were generated with immunoSEQ multiplex PCR, while TCRdb's copy carries only in-frame clones and drops some. V and J calls and clone size are given by that table; D and trimming were obtained from the DNA. The table records 250,000 or so clones, about 83% of them present only once. The sample taken for sequencing was PBMCs or T cells enriched from blood (not recorded which). The receptor comes from a woman aged 40 to 55 who had been exposed to COVID-19.

This CDR3 is CASSLEGADYF. As DNA, the CDR3 is TGCGCCAGCAGCTTGGAGGGGGCAGACTACTTC. The chain links TRBV5-1 to TRBJ2-5, with 7 bases identical to TRBD1. V trimming: 0 bases; J trimming: 14 bases; junction bases outside the gene matches: 4. The germline V gene encodes CDR1 SGHRS and CDR2 YFSETQ. The CDR3 is 11 residues long.